These 30 T cell receptor beta chains were sequenced from one sample in a study of blood T cell repertoires in COVID-19. Some clones are missing from TCRdb's copy, which holds only in-frame ones; the method was immunoSEQ multiplex PCR. Here the sample spans roughly 170,000 clones, roughly nine tenths being singletons. The specimen sequenced was peripheral blood. These receptor sequences come from a man between 65 and 85 years old with active or convalescent COVID-19.

The chain carries TRBV19 and TRBJ2-7; the match to TRBD1 covers 10 bases. The trim removed 7 bases at V and 5 bases at J, leaving 11 bases unmatched. This CDR3 is built from 15 residues. Germline values: CDR1 LNHDA, CDR2 SQIVND (reference sequence). CDR3 protein: CASTPDRGGYNEQYF. The CDR3 DNA is TGTGCCAGTACTCCGGACAGGGGGGGTTATAACGAGCAGTACTTC.

The chain combines TRBV9 with TRBJ2-2, with 8 bases lining up with TRBD1. V shed 0 bases, J shed 4 bases, and the junction held 11 bases outside the gene matches. Germline assignment: CDR1 SGDLS and CDR2 YYNGEE. CDR3 size: 18 residues. The DNA for the CDR3 is TGTGCCAGCAGCGTAGGGGATTTAGGACAGGGATTCACCGGGGAGCTGTTTTTT. Translated: CASSVGDLGQGFTGELFF.

This clone was seen once. J is TRBJ2-7 and V is TRBV10-3; 10 nucleotides align to TRBD1. After removal of 2 bases from V and 1 base from J, the junction contained 5 bases not matched to a gene. The CDR3 consists of 16 residues. CDR1 ENHRY and CDR2 SYGVKD come from the germline V gene. The CDR3 protein is CAISEPGQGGSYEQYF. The CDR3 bases are TGTGCCATCAGTGAGCCCGGACAGGGGGGATCCTACGAGCAGTACTTC.

This clone occurred once. V usage is TRBV15 and J usage is TRBJ2-2; D is possibly TRBD2 (5 bases). The CDR3 spans 14 residues. Germline loops: CDR1 LNHNV, CDR2 YYDKDF (reference sequence). The V end was cut by 0 bases, the J end by 7 bases, with 9 bases between. The CDR3 reads CATSRDRAGGELFF. CDR3 DNA: TGTGCCACCAGCAGAGATCGGGCGGGCGGGGAGCTGTTTTTT.

The chain recombines TRBV4-1 with TRBJ2-1, with TRBD2 matching 10 bases. Germline V lookup: CDR1 MGHRA, CDR2 YSYEKL. V dropped 3 bases and J dropped 7; count of bases not matched to a gene: 12. The CDR3 totals 17 residues. The CDR3 DNA reads as TGCGCCAGCAGCCAGTCGGCTCTAGCGGGGGCCCGTAATGAGCAGTTCTTC. Amino acids: CASSQSALAGARNEQFF.

The genes are TRBV28 and TRBJ1-3; 7 bases line up with TRBD1. Unmatched junction bases numbered 4, after V lost 5 bases and J lost 0 bases. CDR1 is MDHEN and CDR2 is SYDVKM in the germline V gene. There are 15 residues in the CDR3. This chain's CDR3 is CASSGGTASGNTIYF. In DNA, the CDR3 is TGTGCCAGCAGTGGCGGGACAGCCTCTGGAAACACCATATATTTT.

The chain links TRBV28 to TRBJ1-2, with TRBD1 identical over 10 bases. The germline gives CDR1 MDHEN, CDR2 SYDVKM. CDR3 size: 15 residues. V lost 4 bases and J lost 4; bases outside the gene matches: 6. CDR3 protein: CASSYAGQGTYGYTF. Here the CDR3 DNA reads TGTGCCAGCAGTTACGCGGGACAGGGGACCTATGGCTACACCTTC.

This chain uses TRBV7-9 with TRBJ1-2; no clear D gene. Germline assignment: CDR1 SEHNR and CDR2 FQNEAQ (reference sequence). The CDR3 length is 14 residues. Trimming took off 2 bases at V and 2 bases at J, with 9 bases between the two ends. CDR3 sequence reads: CASSLQRVNYGYTF. CDR3 nucleotide sequence: TGTGCCAGCAGCTTACAACGAGTGAACTATGGCTACACCTTC. Full variable domain (outside the CDR3, taken from reference TRBV7-9 and TRBJ1-2): DTGVSQNPRHKITKRGQNVTFRCDPISEHNRLYWYRQTLGQGPEFLTYFQNEAQLEKSRLLSDRFSAERPKGSFSTLEIQRTEQGDSAMYLCASSLQRVNYGYTFGSGTRLTVV.

The genes are TRBV2 and TRBJ2-2; 8 bases are a match to TRBD1. The CDR3 is 15 amino acids. V lost 10 bases and J lost 3; bases outside the gene matches: 10. Germline V gives CDR1 SNHLY, CDR2 FYNNEI. In DNA, the CDR3 is TGTGCCAAAAATGGGGGGACAGGCTACACCGGGGAGCTGTTTTTT. Translated, it gives CAKNGGTGYTGELFF. Full variable domain (outside the CDR3, taken from reference TRBV2 and TRBJ2-2): EPEVTQTPSHQVTQMGQEVILRCVPISNHLYFYWYRQILGQKVEFLVSFYNNEISEKSEIFDDQFSVERPDGSNFTLKIRSTKLEDSAMYFCAKNGGTGYTGELFFGEGSRLTVL.

The genes are TRBV24-1 and TRBJ2-1; 10 bases are a match to TRBD2. The V and J ends lost 3 bases and 2 bases, in that order; junction bases with no gene match: 6. This CDR3 has 17 residues. The germline CDR1 and CDR2 sequences are KGHDR and SFDVKD. CDR3 protein: CATSDPSGRAAYNEQFF. The DNA of the CDR3 is TGTGCCACCAGTGATCCCAGCGGGAGGGCCGCCTACAATGAGCAGTTCTTC.

The chain combines TRBV4-3 with TRBJ1-2, with TRBD1 as a possible D gene (5 bases). This CDR3 spans 15 amino acids. Germline lookup yields CDR1 LGHNA and CDR2 YSLEER. V shed 0 bases and J shed 7 bases, with 15 bases lying between them. In DNA, the CDR3 is TGCGCCAGCAGCCAAGATAAGGGGCCAGTCGGTGGCTACACCTTC. Translated, it gives CASSQDKGPVGGYTF.

The chain uses TRBV29-1 and TRBJ1-1; the match to TRBD1 covers 10 bases. The CDR3 consists of 13 residues. After removal of 7 bases from V and 5 bases from J, the junction contained 7 bases not matched to a gene. Germline CDR1 and CDR2: SQVTM and ANQGSEA. Here the CDR3 reads CSGTGGWETEAFF. CDR3 in DNA: TGCAGCGGGACAGGGGGGTGGGAGACTGAAGCTTTCTTT.

The chain is built from TRBV28 and TRBJ1-4; D is undetermined. The germline gives CDR1 MDHEN, CDR2 SYDVKM. The CDR3 is made up of 11 amino acids. The CDR3 nucleotides read TGTGCTGGAGCAACTAATGAAAAACTGTTTTTT. It encodes CAGATNEKLFF.

The rearrangement links TRBV6-6 to TRBJ1-2, with D hard to call. Germline values: CDR1 MNHNY, CDR2 SVGAGI (reference sequence). With 4 bases removed from V and 8 bases from J, the gap between germline ends came to 11 bases. The CDR3 has 12 amino acids. Here the CDR3 DNA reads TGTGCCAGCAGTTCTAACCCCGCCGGCTACACCTTC. It codes for CASSSNPAGYTF.

J is TRBJ2-3 and V is TRBV5-1; the D is unclear. Germline loops: CDR1 SGHRS, CDR2 YFSETQ. The V end was cut by 2 bases, the J end by 0 bases, with 16 bases between. CDR3 length equals 17 residues. This CDR3 is CASSLDLTSSSTDTQYF. Here the CDR3 DNA reads TGCGCCAGCAGCTTAGACCTGACAAGTTCTAGCACAGATACGCAGTATTTT. The full variable domain, its missing parts supplied by reference TRBV5-1 and TRBJ2-3, is KAGVTQTPRYLIKTRGQQVTLSCSPISGHRSVSWYQQTPGQGLQFLFEYFSETQRNKGNFPGRFSGRQFSNSRSEMNVSTLELGDSALYLCASSLDLTSSSTDTQYFGPGTRLTVL.

The chain carries TRBV11-2 and TRBJ2-5, with 8 positions matching TRBD1. Germline V gene lookup returns CDR1 SGHAT and CDR2 FQNNGV. V lost 5 bases, J lost 9 bases, and 11 bases stayed unmatched. The CDR3 has 14 amino acids. The CDR3 region is CASSHWDRPGAQYF. Written as DNA, the CDR3 is TGTGCCAGCAGCCATTGGGACAGGCCCGGGGCCCAGTACTTC.

The V call is TRBV18, the J call TRBJ2-2, with D perhaps TRBD1 (5 bases). V was cut by 3 bases and J by 1 base, with 6 bases left in between. The germline gives CDR1 KGHSH, CDR2 LQKENI. The CDR3 spans 14 residues. The CDR3 region is CASSPTVNTGELFF. The CDR3 DNA follows: TGTGCCAGCTCACCGACAGTGAACACCGGGGAGCTGTTTTTT.

This clone has just a few counts. The chain links TRBV28 to TRBJ1-5; 7 nucleotides agree with TRBD1. Trimming took 5 bases from V and 2 from J; bases not matched to a gene: 21. This CDR3 spans 20 amino acids. Germline assignment: CDR1 MDHEN and CDR2 SYDVKM. Here the CDR3 DNA reads TGTGCCAGCAGTCCCGGACAGGCCCTTGGGTTGAATGAGGGCAATCAGCCCCAGCATTTT. Protein: CASSPGQALGLNEGNQPQHF. Combining the CDR3 with reference TRBV28 and TRBJ1-5 gives the whole variable domain DVKVTQSSRYLVKRTGEKVFLECVQDMDHENMFWYRQDPGLGLRLIYFSYDVKMKEKGDIPEGYSVSREKKERFSLILESASTNQTSMYLCASSPGQALGLNEGNQPQHFGDGTRLSIL.

This chain joins TRBV5-4 and TRBJ2-7; the D gene is possibly TRBD2 (6 bases). Germline CDR1 SGHNT, CDR2 YYREEE (reference sequence). Trimming shortened V by 0 bases and J by 4 bases, and 8 bases separated the two germline ends. CDR3 size: 13 residues. The CDR3, as DNA: TGTGCCAGCAGCTTGGGGGCGGGGTACGAGCAGTACTTC. This gives the protein CASSLGAGYEQYF.

The chain carries TRBV4-1 and TRBJ2-2; a weak D match, TRBD2 (5 bases). From germline, CDR1 is MGHRA and CDR2 YSYEKL. The CDR3 extends over 21 amino acids. V was trimmed by 0 bases and J by 7 bases, leaving 30 bases between them. Written as DNA, the CDR3 is TGCGCCAGCAGCCAAGATACGATTCGGGGATCCCGACTACGGATCAACGGGGAGCTGTTTTTT. Translation: CASSQDTIRGSRLRINGELFF.

About this clone itself: Other DNA sequences in this specimen translate into the identical CDR3. The gene calls are TRBV28 and TRBJ1-1; 9 bases are a match to TRBD1. CDR1 is MDHEN, CDR2 SYDVKM, per germline. After removal of 5 bases from V and 5 bases from J, the junction contained 3 bases not matched to a gene. The CDR3 is made up of 13 amino acids. CDR3: CASSRDRVTEAFF. CDR3 in DNA: TGTGCCAGCAGTAGGGACAGGGTTACTGAAGCTTTCTTT.

This chain uses TRBV7-9 with TRBJ2-7; 8 bases line up with TRBD1. V was clipped by 2 bases and J by 1 base; unmatched bases: 7. The CDR3 has 16 amino acids. Germline V CDR1 and CDR2: SEHNR, FQNEAQ (reference sequence). CDR3 coding DNA: TGTGCCAGCAGCTTAAGTGGGCGACAGGGGTCCTACGAGCAGTACTTC. Translating it yields CASSLSGRQGSYEQYF. Full variable domain (outside the CDR3, taken from reference TRBV7-9 and TRBJ2-7): DTGVSQNPRHKITKRGQNVTFRCDPISEHNRLYWYRQTLGQGPEFLTYFQNEAQLEKSRLLSDRFSAERPKGSFSTLEIQRTEQGDSAMYLCASSLSGRQGSYEQYFGPGTRLTVT.

This chain joins TRBV7-2 and TRBJ2-1, with TRBD2 as a possible D gene (6 bases). This CDR3 has 16 residues. V lost 2 bases to trimming and J lost 1 base, with 12 bases between them. The germline V gene encodes CDR1 SGHTA and CDR2 FQGNSA. The CDR3 DNA reads TGTGCCAGCAGCTTAAGCTTCGGGGGTTCCTACAATGAGCAGTTCTTC. It codes for CASSLSFGGSYNEQFF.

The chain couples TRBV29-1 to TRBJ1-2, with a possible D match to TRBD1 (6 bases). Per germline, CDR1 SQVTM and CDR2 ANQGSEA. This CDR3 has 17 residues. V was cut by 2 bases and J by 0 bases, with 19 bases left in between. The DNA for the CDR3 is TGCAGCGTTGAATCAGGGATAGTCCGGGACACTAACTATGGCTACACCTTC. Residues: CSVESGIVRDTNYGYTF.

This clone was recorded once. V is TRBV20-1 and J is TRBJ1-1; D is ambiguous. V shed 8 bases and J shed 11 bases, with 18 bases lying between them. This CDR3 has 11 amino acids. Germline assignment: CDR1 DFQATT and CDR2 SNEGSKA (reference sequence). In DNA, the CDR3 is TGCAGTCCGCCGGGTGATACTTGGGCTTTCTTT. Translating it yields CSPPGDTWAFF.

The chain links TRBV19 to TRBJ2-5; perhaps TRBD1 as D (6 bases). With 3 bases removed from V and 4 bases from J, the gap between germline ends came to 15 bases. The CDR3 has 15 amino acids. Germline V lookup: CDR1 LNHDA, CDR2 SQIVND (reference sequence). The CDR3 nucleotides read TGTGCCAGTAGTATCTCGACAGGTCAGAGAGAGACCCAGTACTTC. Translating it yields CASSISTGQRETQYF.

The chain couples TRBV6-1 to TRBJ1-2; D possibly corresponds to TRBD1 (5 bases). Looked up from germline, CDR1 is MNHNS and CDR2 is SASEGT. The CDR3 loop spans 17 amino acids. The germline V and J ends were trimmed by 2 bases and 8 bases, with 24 bases remaining between them. The CDR3: CASSETLAIGRADGYTF. CDR3 nucleotide sequence: TGTGCCAGCAGTGAAACCCTTGCAATTGGCAGGGCTGACGGCTACACCTTC.

The chain links TRBV14 to TRBJ2-1; 7 bases are a match to TRBD2. CDR1 is SGHDN and CDR2 is FVKESK in the germline V gene. J lost 8 bases, V lost 3 bases, and 13 bases had no gene match. The CDR3 loop spans 16 amino acids. CDR3 in DNA: TGTGCCAGCAGCCATTTTGGACTAGACTTATTGCATGAGCAGTTCTTC. It encodes CASSHFGLDLLHEQFF.

J is TRBJ1-5 and V is TRBV7-2, with D maybe TRBD1 (6 bases). CDR3 length: 15 residues. Germline assignment: CDR1 SGHTA and CDR2 FQGNSA. Trimming pared 2 bases from V and 4 bases from J, leaving 12 bases between. CDR3 loop: CASSLIGQLNQPQHF. The CDR3 DNA sequence: TGTGCCAGCAGCTTAATTGGACAGCTAAATCAGCCCCAGCATTTT. Combining the CDR3 with reference TRBV7-2 and TRBJ1-5 gives the whole variable domain GAGVSQSPSNKVTEKGKDVELRCDPISGHTALYWYRQSLGQGLEFLIYFQGNSAPDKSGLPSDRFSAERTGGSVSTLTIQRTQQEDSAVYLCASSLIGQLNQPQHFGDGTRLSIL.

This clone was picked up one time. The rearrangement links TRBV5-1 to TRBJ1-1; D uncertain. Trimming left V 1 base short and J 2 bases short, with 9 bases between. CDR3 size: 14 residues. From germline, CDR1 is SGHRS and CDR2 YFSETQ. The CDR3 sequence is CASSLFDGNTEAFF. For the CDR3, the DNA is TGCGCCAGCAGCTTGTTTGATGGCAACACTGAAGCTTTCTTT.